Presented here are 27 T cell receptor beta chains from one specimen sequenced in a study of T cells in Graves' hyperthyroidism and ophthalmopathy. The TCR beta CDR3 regions underwent amplification using RNA transcripts as the source. HTBI primers were used for first-round RT-PCR of the TCR CDR3. MiXCR, applied by TCRdb to the multiplex PCR reads, yields one record per CDR3 protein. The sample holds some 500,000 distinct CDR3 sequences, 13% to 15% seen once. The sequenced material came from blood. The receptors stem from a young woman with Graves' hyperthyroidism.

There are many counts of this clonotype. This chain uses TRBV20-1 with TRBJ1-5; D not certain. The CDR3 loop spans 14 amino acids. Trimming removed 4 bases from V and 0 bases from J, with 10 bases in between. Germline lookup yields CDR1 DFQATT and CDR2 SNEGSKA (reference sequence). The DNA for the CDR3 is TGCAGTGCTATTCCGGGGTATAGCAATCAGCCCCAGCATTTT. Translation: CSAIPGYSNQPQHF.

This clonotype was seen ten or more times. This rearrangement joins TRBV20-1 to TRBJ2-3; TRBD2 aligns across 7 bases. This CDR3 is built from 16 residues. Germline V gives CDR1 DFQATT, CDR2 SNEGSKA (reference sequence). Unmatched junction bases numbered 12, after V lost 3 bases and J lost 3 bases. CDR3: CSARITAGAGTDTQYF. As DNA, the CDR3 is TGCAGTGCTAGGATAACGGCGGGAGCAGGTACAGATACGCAGTATTTT.

This rearrangement joins TRBV5-1 to TRBJ1-1, with 8 bases aligning to TRBD1. The germline gives CDR1 SGHRS, CDR2 YFSETQ. The ends lost 4 bases at V and 0 bases at J; junction bases unmatched: 11. The CDR3 contains 17 residues. The CDR3 bases are TGCGCCAGCAGCCCCAGTAAGACAGGGGCTATGAACACTGAAGCTTTCTTT. Translated: CASSPSKTGAMNTEAFF. The whole variable domain, remainder taken from reference TRBV5-1 and TRBJ1-1, is KAGVTQTPRYLIKTRGQQVTLSCSPISGHRSVSWYQQTPGQGLQFLFEYFSETQRNKGNFPGRFSGRQFSNSRSEMNVSTLELGDSALYLCASSPSKTGAMNTEAFFGQGTRLTVV.

This clonotype has just a few counts. The chain recombines TRBV6-2 or TRBV6-3 with TRBJ2-7; D unclear. V lost 0 bases and J lost 7, with 4 bases in between. The CDR3 is 11 residues long. The germline CDR1 and CDR2 sequences are MNHEY and SVGEGT. The DNA of the CDR3 is TGTGCCAGCAGTTACTCGGGAGAGCAGTACGTC. Protein sequence: CASSYSGEQYV.

The genes are TRBV30 and TRBJ2-1, with 14 bases lining up with TRBD2. CDR1 is GTSNPN and CDR2 is SVGIG in the germline V gene (reference sequence). This CDR3 contains 15 residues. V lost 3 bases to trimming and J lost 8 bases; unmatched junction nucleotides: 6. The CDR3 bases are TGTGCCTGGAGCCCGGGACTAGCGGGAGTTCATGAGCAGTTCTTC. Its protein is CAWSPGLAGVHEQFF.

This clonotype was detected only a few times. This rearrangement joins TRBV19 to TRBJ1-6; a weak D match, TRBD1 (6 bases). Deletions cut 5 bases from V and 5 bases from J, with 13 bases between. The CDR3 has 15 residues. Germline V gives CDR1 LNHDA, CDR2 SQIVND (reference sequence). CDR3 region: CASSAYRENNSPLHF. For the CDR3, the DNA is TGTGCCAGTAGTGCTTACAGGGAAAATAATTCACCCCTCCACTTT.

This chain joins TRBV30 and TRBJ2-5, with D tentatively TRBD1 (6 bases). Germline assignment: CDR1 GTSNPN and CDR2 SVGIG (reference sequence). Trimming took 4 bases from V and 4 from J, leaving 10 bases between them. The CDR3 spans 12 residues. CDR3 sequence: CAWNRARETQYF. The CDR3 nucleotides are TGTGCCTGGAACAGGGCCCGAGAGACCCAGTACTTC.

This clonotype appeared many times. The V gene is TRBV11-2, the J gene TRBJ2-1; D call uncertain. CDR1 and CDR2 from the germline V gene are SGHAT and FQNNGV. This CDR3 contains 14 residues. V lost 4 bases and J lost 4, with 11 bases in between. The DNA of the CDR3 is TGTGCCAGCAGCTCGTCACAAACATACAATGAGCAGTTCTTC. As protein: CASSSSQTYNEQFF.

This clonotype was observed many times. J is TRBJ2-5 and V is TRBV5-1; 13 bases map to TRBD2. Germline V lookup: CDR1 SGHRS, CDR2 YFSETQ. V was clipped by 5 bases and J by 2 bases; unmatched bases: 6. This CDR3 spans 16 amino acids. CDR3 region: CASSPGLAGVQETQYF. CDR3 DNA: TGCGCCAGCAGTCCTGGACTAGCGGGGGTACAAGAGACCCAGTACTTC. Full variable domain (rest looked up from reference TRBV5-1 and TRBJ2-5): KAGVTQTPRYLIKTRGQQVTLSCSPISGHRSVSWYQQTPGQGLQFLFEYFSETQRNKGNFPGRFSGRQFSNSRSEMNVSTLELGDSALYLCASSPGLAGVQETQYFGPGTRLLVL.

The J gene is TRBJ2-1, the V gene TRBV5-1; tentatively, D is TRBD1 or TRBD2 (7 bases each). Deletions cut 0 bases from V and 9 bases from J, with 19 bases between. The CDR3 sequence is 16 residues long. CDR1 is SGHRS, CDR2 YFSETQ, per germline. Written as DNA, the CDR3 is TGCGCCAGCAGCTTGGCGAGCGGGACAGTTTCCAGTGAGCAGTTCTTC. Translated, it gives CASSLASGTVSSEQFF.

This clonotype was seen a handful of times. J is TRBJ1-4 and V is TRBV30; the match to TRBD1 covers 7 bases. The CDR3 covers 15 residues. Germline CDR1 is GTSNPN and CDR2 is SVGIG (reference sequence). V lost 3 bases and J lost 7; bases outside the gene matches: 11. DNA for the CDR3: TGTGCCTGGAGGGACCACAGGGGAGAGGGTGAAAAACTGTTTTTT. Encoded protein: CAWRDHRGEGEKLFF.

This clonotype appeared many times. The gene calls are TRBV11-2 and TRBJ1-6, with 9 positions matching TRBD1. Looked up from germline, CDR1 is SGHAT and CDR2 is FQNNGV. This CDR3 has 15 amino acids. V trimming: 3 bases; J trimming: 6 bases; junction bases outside the gene matches: 3. CDR3 in amino acids: CASSFGDRVNSPLHF. The CDR3, as DNA: TGTGCCAGCAGCTTTGGGGACAGGGTTAATTCACCCCTCCACTTT.

This clonotype turned up a few times. V and J are TRBV5-4 and TRBJ1-1; 7 bases map to TRBD1. Per germline, CDR1 SGHNT and CDR2 YYREEE (reference sequence). The V segment lost 4 bases and the J segment 0 bases; nucleotides outside the gene matches: 6. The CDR3 is 15 amino acids. For the CDR3, the DNA is TGTGCCAGCAGCAAGGGGGCCAAACTGAACACTGAAGCTTTCTTT. Translating gives CASSKGAKLNTEAFF.

In this sample, this clonotype turned up many times. The gene calls are TRBV14 and TRBJ1-2; D is uncertain. The CDR3 runs 15 residues. The V gene lost 0 bases and the J gene lost 4 bases, with 12 bases spanning the gap. Germline CDR1 and CDR2: SGHDN and FVKESK. As DNA, the CDR3 is TGTGCCAGCAGCCAAGATCAACTTCTAGGCTATGGCTACACCTTC. This translates into CASSQDQLLGYGYTF.

The J gene is TRBJ2-5, the V gene TRBV27, with D uncertain. The CDR3 is 14 residues long. V lost 6 bases, J lost 0 bases, and 11 bases lay in between. The V gene's germline CDR1 is MNHEY and CDR2 SMNVEV (reference sequence). The CDR3 here is CASSLLGYQETQYF. CDR3 DNA sequence: TGTGCCAGCAGCCTTCTAGGATACCAAGAGACCCAGTACTTC.

This clonotype was seen at least ten times. The rearrangement joins TRBV7-3 to TRBJ2-3; 12 bases agree with TRBD2. V lost 3 bases and J lost 4; bases outside the gene matches: 23. CDR1 is SGHTA and CDR2 is FQGTGA in the germline V gene. The CDR3 has 22 residues. DNA of the CDR3: TGTGCCAGCAGCTTGAACCCCGTACAGGGCCCCGGACTAGCGGGGACCCCAGATACGCAGTATTTT. Translating it yields CASSLNPVQGPGLAGTPDTQYF. The full variable domain, rest sourced from reference TRBV7-3 and TRBJ2-3, is GAGVSQTPSNKVTEKGKYVELRCDPISGHTALYWYRQSLGQGPEFLIYFQGTGAADDSGLPNDRFFAVRPEGSVSTLKIQRTERGDSAVYLCASSLNPVQGPGLAGTPDTQYFGPGTRLTVL.

Regarding this clonotype: A clone one base away is much larger, so this may be a read error. This chain uses TRBV20-1 with TRBJ2-5; D is possibly TRBD1 (5 bases). The CDR3 has 14 amino acids. The germline V gene encodes CDR1 DFQATT and CDR2 SNEGSKA (reference sequence). Deletions cut 7 bases from V and 8 bases from J, with 23 bases between. Here the CDR3 reads CSVPTVSDLRTQYF. The CDR3 DNA sequence: TGCAGTGTTCCGACAGTTTCGGATTTGAGAACCCAGTACTTC.

This clonotype was seen ten or more times. The gene calls are TRBV12-3 or TRBV12-4 and TRBJ1-6, with a possible D match to TRBD1 (6 bases). Trimming pared 6 bases from V and 9 bases from J, leaving 12 bases between. The CDR3 consists of 13 residues. The CDR3 sequence is CASRIRGGSPLHF. In DNA form, the CDR3 reads TGTGCCAGCAGGATTAGAGGGGGTTCACCCCTCCACTTT.

The chain employs TRBV5-5 and TRBJ1-2, with 8 positions matching TRBD1. Per the germline V gene, CDR1 is SGHKS and CDR2 is YYEKEE (reference sequence). The CDR3 is 14 residues long. The J segment lost 3 bases and the V segment lost 6 bases, leaving 7 bases of the junction unmatched. The CDR3 loop reads CASNQGAYDYGYTF. In nucleotides, the CDR3 is TGTGCCAGCAATCAGGGGGCGTATGACTATGGCTACACCTTC.

The chain has TRBV13 and TRBJ2-3; 7 bases are a match to TRBD2. Germline CDR1 PRHDT, CDR2 FYEKMQ (reference sequence). This CDR3 region has 17 residues. V was clipped by 2 bases and J by 0 bases; unmatched bases: 8. CDR3: CASSLRGGSGSTDTQYF. For the CDR3, the DNA is TGTGCCAGCAGCTTACGCGGGGGTAGCGGGAGCACAGATACGCAGTATTTT.

This clonotype has more than one count but fewer than ten. V is TRBV7-3 and J is TRBJ2-6; tentative D call: TRBD1 (6 bases). Looked up from germline, CDR1 is SGHTA and CDR2 is FQGTGA. Trimming took off 1 base at V and 0 bases at J, with 19 bases between the two ends. CDR3 size: 20 residues. For the CDR3, the DNA is TGTGCCAGCAGCTTAAGCTGGCCAGGACAGTATATCTCTGGGGCCAACGTCCTGACTTTC. As protein: CASSLSWPGQYISGANVLTF.

V is TRBV5-1 and J is TRBJ1-1; no reliable D call. The V gene's germline CDR1 is SGHRS and CDR2 YFSETQ. The V and J ends lost 1 base and 1 base respectively, with 17 bases between them. The CDR3 totals 17 residues. The CDR3 DNA sequence: TGCGCCAGCAGCTTGCCGAAGATAGAGGGTCCGAACACTGAAGCTTTCTTT. Translated, it gives CASSLPKIEGPNTEAFF.

There are many counts of this clonotype. The rearrangement joins TRBV27 to TRBJ1-6; TRBD1 is a possible D gene (5 bases). V lost 6 bases and J lost 8, with 17 bases in between. Germline V gene lookup returns CDR1 MNHEY and CDR2 SMNVEV (reference sequence). The CDR3 covers 15 residues. In DNA, the CDR3 is TGTGCCAGCAGCTGGGACCTTAGTCCTTATTCACCCCTCCACTTT. Amino acid sequence: CASSWDLSPYSPLHF.

This clonotype was counted at least ten times. The chain combines TRBV5-6 with TRBJ2-3; D gene unclear. CDR3 length: 14 amino acids. Germline values: CDR1 SGHDT, CDR2 YYEEEE. V was clipped by 0 bases and J by 4 bases, with 9 bases between them. The CDR3 nucleotides are TGTGCCAGCAGCTTGGGGCCTGAGGCAGATACGCAGTATTTT. This codes for CASSLGPEADTQYF.

There are many counts of this clonotype. The chain combines TRBV5-5 with TRBJ1-1, with D unresolved. The CDR3 runs 14 residues. The germline V gene encodes CDR1 SGHKS and CDR2 YYEKEE (reference sequence). Trimming removed 3 bases at V and 0 bases at J, with 9 bases between. This CDR3 reads CASSSVGVNTEAFF. CDR3 DNA sequence: TGTGCCAGCAGCTCCGTTGGGGTGAACACTGAAGCTTTCTTT.

The V gene is TRBV29-1, the J gene TRBJ2-2; D may be TRBD1 (6 bases). This CDR3 region has 13 residues. Trimming removed 7 bases at V and 6 bases at J, with 15 bases between. The germline V gene encodes CDR1 SQVTM and CDR2 ANQGSEA. The CDR3 nucleotides are TGCAGCGCATTGTTAGCAGGGGCCGGGGAGCTGTTTTTT. Translating it yields CSALLAGAGELFF.

At least ten counts were recorded for this clonotype. This chain joins TRBV6-1 and TRBJ2-6; perhaps TRBD2 as D (6 bases). This CDR3 has 15 residues. The V and J ends lost 7 bases and 0 bases respectively, with 10 bases between them. Germline CDR1 MNHNS, CDR2 SASEGT. CDR3 loop: CASMRGSSGANVLTF. The CDR3 nucleotides read TGTGCCAGCATGCGGGGCAGCTCTGGGGCCAACGTCCTGACTTTC.